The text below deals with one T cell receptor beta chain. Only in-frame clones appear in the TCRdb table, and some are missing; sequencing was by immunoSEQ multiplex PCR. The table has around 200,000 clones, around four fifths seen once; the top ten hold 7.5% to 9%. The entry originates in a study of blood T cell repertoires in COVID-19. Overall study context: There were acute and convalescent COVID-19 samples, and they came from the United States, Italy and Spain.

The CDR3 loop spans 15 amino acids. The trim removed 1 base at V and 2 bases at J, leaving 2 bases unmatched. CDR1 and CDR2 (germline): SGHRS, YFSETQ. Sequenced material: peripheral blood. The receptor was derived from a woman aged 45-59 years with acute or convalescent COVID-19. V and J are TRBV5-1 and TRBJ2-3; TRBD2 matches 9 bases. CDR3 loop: CASSLSGRYTDTQYF. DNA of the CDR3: TGCGCCAGCAGCTTGAGCGGGAGGTACACAGATACGCAGTATTTT. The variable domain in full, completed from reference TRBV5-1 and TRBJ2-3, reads KAGVTQTPRYLIKTRGQQVTLSCSPISGHRSVSWYQQTPGQGLQFLFEYFSETQRNKGNFPGRFSGRQFSNSRSEMNVSTLELGDSALYLCASSLSGRYTDTQYFGPGTRLTVL.